The text below deals with one T cell receptor beta chain. Here immunoSEQ multiplex PCR was the method, and the copy in TCRdb shows in-frame clones only, minus some. Of more than 200,000 clones detected, approximately 88% appear once; the ten largest clones hold roughly 3.7%. Cohorts were assigned according to the clinical history that participants reported. The entry originates in a study of blood T cell repertoires in COVID-19. For the study at large: Samples came from the United States, Italy and Spain, spanning acute and convalescent COVID-19.

CDR3 length: 13 residues. The V gene lost 6 bases and the J gene lost 2 bases, with 11 bases spanning the gap. Looked up from germline, CDR1 is ENHRY and CDR2 is SYGVKD. The TCR originated in a woman aged 25 to 39 who had been exposed to COVID-19. The sample comprised PBMCs or T cells enriched from blood (not recorded which). The chain combines TRBV10-3 with TRBJ2-7, with D tentatively TRBD2 (5 bases). The CDR3 protein is CAISRPGTYEQYF. The CDR3 DNA reads as TGTGCCATCAGCCGACCGGGAACCTACGAGCAGTACTTC.